The 3 T cell receptor beta chains presented below share a single source sample, sequenced in a study of identifying expanded T cells in peripheral blood. The repertoire was sequenced with immunoSEQ multiplex PCR; TCRdb's copy has only in-frame clones and lacks some. Of more than 45,000 clones detected, approximately 89% appear once; the ten largest clones hold 3.5% to 4.5%. Sequences were obtained from blood. These receptors came from a person aged 18 to 70 in good health.

The gene calls are TRBV6-6 and TRBJ2-3; D call uncertain. CDR1 is MNHNY and CDR2 is SVGAGI in the germline V gene (reference sequence). The CDR3 contains 16 residues. The V end lost 2 bases, the J end lost 2 bases, and 14 bases lay between the germline ends. The CDR3 bases are TGTGCCAGCAGTTACGAATACCCTAGGACCACAGATACGCAGTATTTT. Its translation: CASSYEYPRTTDTQYF.

CDR3 in amino acids: CASGGNGYTF. Here the CDR3 DNA reads TGTGCCAGCGGGGGTAATGGCTACACCTTC. The chain joins TRBV9 to TRBJ1-2; tentative D call: TRBD1 (5 bases). The CDR3 contains 10 residues. V was pared by 7 bases and J by 6 bases, with 7 bases between. Germline CDR1 reads SGDLS; CDR2 reads YYNGEE.

This sequence joins TRBV25-1 and TRBJ1-1; D unclear. The CDR3 contains 11 residues. Trimming pared 4 bases from V and 7 bases from J, leaving 7 bases between. Germline loops: CDR1 MGHDK, CDR2 SYGVNS. Written as DNA, the CDR3 is TGTGCCAGCAGTGCCGGAATTGAAGCTTTCTTT. Protein: CASSAGIEAFF.